The clone carrying this TCR beta chain was seen many times. What it recognizes is unknown. This CDR3 region has 14 residues. Germline V gene data show CDR1 as SGHVS and CDR2 as FQNEAQ. V was pared by 1 base and J by 9 bases, with 13 bases between. Via MiXCR, TCRdb re-called the reads, giving one row per CDR3 protein. The repertoire holds 550,000 to 850,000 distinct CDR3 sequences, with about 30% as singletons. The sample belongs to a study of T cell repertoires in cytomegalovirus infection. Turning to the study itself: Recently identified HLA-C-restricted CMV epitopes and well-studied HLA-B-restricted CMV epitopes were used by the study.

The chain links TRBV7-8 to TRBJ2-1; a weak D match, TRBD1 (6 bases). Sequences were derived from cultured PBMCs, sampled from culture after CMV antigen stimulation. This receptor was obtained from a human donor in good health (CMV status not recorded). Some clones in this sample may be carry-over from other donors' samples. The CDR3 here is CASSLGSQGFEQFF. The CDR3 nucleotides are TGTGCCAGCAGCTTAGGGTCCCAGGGGTTTGAGCAGTTCTTC.